One sample yielded the 14 T cell receptor beta chains listed below, sequenced in a study of CD4 T cells in relation to SARS-CoV-2 and coronaviruses. The antigens of these receptors remain unknown. Generated by immunoSEQ multiplex PCR, the TCRdb table keeps only in-frame clones and is missing some. The sample has under 25,000 clones, around 78% seen once. Before the COVID-19 pandemic, during about 2011-2019, CD4+ T cells were taken from unexposed donors. The cells were cultured for approximately ten days before CD4+ T cells were isolated. Sequencing was performed on CD4+ T cells from PBMCs, cultured in vitro. These receptors all come from a human donor in good health.

This clone was detected once. This chain uses TRBV29-1 with TRBJ2-1; possibly TRBD2 for D (5 bases). The CDR3 is 12 residues long. CDR1 is SQVTM, CDR2 ANQGSEA, per germline. V dropped 4 bases and J dropped 7 bases, with 11 bases sitting between them. This CDR3 is CSVVASSNEQFF. The CDR3 DNA follows: TGCAGCGTTGTGGCTAGCAGTAATGAGCAGTTCTTC.

The chain couples TRBV10-2 to TRBJ2-1; 7 bases map to TRBD2. Germline trimming cut 9 bases from V and 2 bases from J; bases unmatched to any gene: 10. The CDR3 sequence is 15 residues long. Germline V gene lookup returns CDR1 WSHSY and CDR2 SAAADI. The chain's CDR3 is CASHPSGETYNEQFF. Written as DNA, the CDR3 is TGCGCCAGTCATCCCAGCGGGGAGACCTACAATGAGCAGTTCTTC.

This clone was recorded a few times. The gene calls are TRBV4-3 and TRBJ2-1, with TRBD2 identical over 7 bases. Germline V gene sequence: CDR1 LGHNA, CDR2 YSLEER. The CDR3 totals 14 residues. V gave up 4 bases and J gave up 10 bases; unmatched junction bases: 10. The CDR3 DNA reads as TGCGCCAGCAGCCTTTTTACTAGCGATTTGGAGCAGTTCTTC. Amino acid sequence: CASSLFTSDLEQFF.

The rearrangement joins TRBV5-1 to TRBJ2-5, with D possibly matching TRBD2 (6 bases). Trimming left V 0 bases short and J 1 base short, with 10 bases between. CDR1 and CDR2 (germline): SGHRS, YFSETQ. The CDR3 runs to 15 residues. The CDR3 protein is CASSLAGTSQETQYF. The CDR3 DNA sequence: TGCGCCAGCAGCTTGGCCGGGACTTCCCAAGAGACCCAGTACTTC. The whole variable domain, filled in from reference TRBV5-1 and TRBJ2-5, reads KAGVTQTPRYLIKTRGQQVTLSCSPISGHRSVSWYQQTPGQGLQFLFEYFSETQRNKGNFPGRFSGRQFSNSRSEMNVSTLELGDSALYLCASSLAGTSQETQYFGPGTRLLVL.

The genes are TRBV18 and TRBJ2-3, with 9 bases matching TRBD1. Germline V CDR1 and CDR2: KGHSH, LQKENI. The CDR3 sequence is 16 residues long. Unmatched junction bases numbered 9, after V lost 5 bases and J lost 3 bases. This CDR3 reads CASSTLTGGKTDTQYF. The CDR3 DNA reads TGTGCCAGCTCAACACTGACAGGGGGAAAGACAGATACGCAGTATTTT.

The chain is built from TRBV5-1 and TRBJ2-2; D is perhaps TRBD2 (5 bases). The CDR3 has 14 residues. Between the trimmed V and J ends, which lost 3 bases and 0 bases, there was a span of 6 bases. Per germline, CDR1 SGHRS and CDR2 YFSETQ. The CDR3 protein is CASSSGTNTGELFF. The CDR3 nucleotides are TGCGCCAGCAGCTCCGGGACGAACACCGGGGAGCTGTTTTTT.

The rearrangement joins TRBV2 to TRBJ2-7, with D unclear. Germline V gives CDR1 SNHLY, CDR2 FYNNEI. V shed 8 bases and J shed 10 bases, with 12 bases lying between them. The CDR3 runs 10 residues. The CDR3 reads CASGEGSQYF. Written as DNA, the CDR3 is TGTGCCAGCGGGGAAGGTTCCCAGTACTTC.

This chain connects TRBV28 to TRBJ2-2; no reliable D call. V lost 1 base to trimming and J lost 5 bases, with 20 bases between them. The CDR3 contains 18 residues. CDR1 MDHEN and CDR2 SYDVKM come from the germline V gene. The DNA for the CDR3 is TGTGCCAGCAGTTTATCTTTCGGACGAAGGGTTTGGACCGGGGAGCTGTTTTTT. Translating it yields CASSLSFGRRVWTGELFF.

The CDR3 DNA reads as TGTGCCAGCAGTGAATTTACCTTGGCCGGTATGGGGGGCTACACCTTC. It codes for CASSEFTLAGMGGYTF. The rearrangement links TRBV2 to TRBJ1-2; D gene ambiguous. V was pared by 2 bases and J by 8 bases, with 21 bases between. Germline CDR1 is SNHLY and CDR2 is FYNNEI. CDR3 size: 16 residues.

The rearrangement uses TRBV18 and TRBJ1-4; D possibly corresponds to TRBD1 (5 bases). V was clipped by 3 bases and J by 4 bases, with 9 bases between them. This CDR3 contains 14 residues. CDR1 KGHSH and CDR2 LQKENI come from the germline V gene. The CDR3 nucleotides read TGTGCCAGCTCACCGCCAGGGATTAATGAAAAACTGTTTTTT. It encodes CASSPPGINEKLFF.

This chain uses TRBV7-2 with TRBJ2-3; 10 bases map to TRBD2. CDR3 length: 17 residues. Germline-derived CDR1 and CDR2 are SGHTA and FQGNSA. Trimming took 5 bases from V and 1 from J; bases not matched to a gene: 9. The CDR3 sequence is CASSPGVSGGRTDTQYF. The CDR3, as DNA: TGTGCCAGCAGCCCGGGGGTTAGCGGGGGGCGCACAGATACGCAGTATTTT.

In this sample, this clone turned up a few times. V gene TRBV19 combines with J gene TRBJ2-3; no clear D. Germline CDR1 reads LNHDA; CDR2 reads SQIVND (reference sequence). Deletions cut 3 bases from V and 2 bases from J, with 12 bases between. CDR3 length equals 15 residues. The CDR3 sequence is CASSIGLEVTDTQYF. The CDR3, as DNA: TGTGCCAGTAGTATCGGGCTAGAAGTCACAGATACGCAGTATTTT.

The chain combines TRBV5-1 with TRBJ2-7; 7 bases are a match to TRBD2. J lost 3 bases, V lost 0 bases, and 6 bases had no gene match. CDR1 is SGHRS, CDR2 YFSETQ, per germline. The CDR3 loop spans 15 amino acids. CDR3 amino acids: CASSLAMLADYEQYF. The CDR3 nucleotides are TGCGCCAGCAGCTTGGCCATGCTAGCGGACTACGAGCAGTACTTC.

The CDR3 protein is CASSPPGAASGYNEQFF. CDR3 nucleotide sequence: TGTGCCAGCTCACCTCCGGGCGCCGCTTCGGGTTACAATGAGCAGTTCTTC. The gene calls are TRBV18 and TRBJ2-1, with D unclear. Germline CDR1 reads KGHSH; CDR2 reads LQKENI. This CDR3 spans 17 amino acids. Trimming removed 3 bases at V and 4 bases at J, with 19 bases between.